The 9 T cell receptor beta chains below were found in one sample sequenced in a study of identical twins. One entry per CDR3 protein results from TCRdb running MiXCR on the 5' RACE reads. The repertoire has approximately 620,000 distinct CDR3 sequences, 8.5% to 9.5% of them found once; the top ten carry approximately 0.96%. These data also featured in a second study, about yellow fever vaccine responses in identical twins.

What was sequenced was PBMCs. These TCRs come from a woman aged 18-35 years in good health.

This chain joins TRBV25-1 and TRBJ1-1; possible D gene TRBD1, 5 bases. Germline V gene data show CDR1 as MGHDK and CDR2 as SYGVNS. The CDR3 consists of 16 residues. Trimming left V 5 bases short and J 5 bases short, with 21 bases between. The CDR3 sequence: CASSRQRPIPETEAFF. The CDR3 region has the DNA TGTGCCAGCAGTAGACAGAGACCCATTCCGGAGACTGAAGCTTTCTTT. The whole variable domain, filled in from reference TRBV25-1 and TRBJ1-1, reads EADIYQTPRYLVIGTGKKITLECSQTMGHDKMYWYQQDPGMELHLIHYSYGVNSTEKGDLSSESTVSRIRTEHFPLTLESARPSHTSQYLCASSRQRPIPETEAFFGQGTRLTVV.

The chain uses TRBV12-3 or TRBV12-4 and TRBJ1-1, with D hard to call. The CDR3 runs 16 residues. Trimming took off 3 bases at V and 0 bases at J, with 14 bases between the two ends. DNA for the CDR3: TGTGCCAGCAGTTTGCGTGGTCTGGGGATGAACACTGAAGCTTTCTTT. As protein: CASSLRGLGMNTEAFF.

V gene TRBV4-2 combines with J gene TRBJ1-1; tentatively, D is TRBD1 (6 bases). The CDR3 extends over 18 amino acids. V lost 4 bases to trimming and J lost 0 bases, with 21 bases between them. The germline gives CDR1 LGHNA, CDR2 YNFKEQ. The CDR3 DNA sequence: TGTGCCAGCAGCCCAGAGATCGCGACAGGCATGATGAACACTGAAGCTTTCTTT. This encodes CASSPEIATGMMNTEAFF.

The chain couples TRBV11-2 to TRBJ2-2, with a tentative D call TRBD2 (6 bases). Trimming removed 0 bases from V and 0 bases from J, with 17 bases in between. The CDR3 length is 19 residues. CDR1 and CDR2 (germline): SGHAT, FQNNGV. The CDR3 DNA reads TGTGCCAGCAGCTTAGATCTAAACCCCAGGGAGGCGAACACCGGGGAGCTGTTTTTT. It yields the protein CASSLDLNPREANTGELFF.

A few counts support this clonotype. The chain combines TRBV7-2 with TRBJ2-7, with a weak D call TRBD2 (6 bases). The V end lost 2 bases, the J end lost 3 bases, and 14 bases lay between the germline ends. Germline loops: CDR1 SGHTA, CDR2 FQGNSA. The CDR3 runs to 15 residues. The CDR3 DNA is TGTGCCAGCAGCTTATCGGGAGCCGGGGGCTACGAGCAGTACTTC. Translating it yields CASSLSGAGGYEQYF.

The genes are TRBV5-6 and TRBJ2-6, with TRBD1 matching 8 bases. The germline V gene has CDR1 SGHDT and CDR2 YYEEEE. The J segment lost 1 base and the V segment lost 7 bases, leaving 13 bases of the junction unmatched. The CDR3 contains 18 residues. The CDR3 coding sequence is TGTGCCAGCGCCACCGACAGGGGCGTTGGATCTGGGGCCAACGTCCTGACTTTC. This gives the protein CASATDRGVGSGANVLTF.

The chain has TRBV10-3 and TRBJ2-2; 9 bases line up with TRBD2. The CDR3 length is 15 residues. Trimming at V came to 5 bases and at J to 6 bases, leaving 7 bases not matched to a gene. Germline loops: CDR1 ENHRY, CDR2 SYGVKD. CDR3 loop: CAISPPGLAAGELFF. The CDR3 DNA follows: TGTGCCATCAGTCCTCCGGGACTAGCCGCCGGGGAGCTGTTTTTT.

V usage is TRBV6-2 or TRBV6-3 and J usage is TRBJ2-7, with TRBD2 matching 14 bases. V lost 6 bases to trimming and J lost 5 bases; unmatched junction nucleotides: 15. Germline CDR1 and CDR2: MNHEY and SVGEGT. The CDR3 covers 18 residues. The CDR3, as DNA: TGTGCCAGCAGGACCCTGGGACTAGCGGGAGACGGTCGCCACGAGCAGTACTTC. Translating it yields CASRTLGLAGDGRHEQYF.

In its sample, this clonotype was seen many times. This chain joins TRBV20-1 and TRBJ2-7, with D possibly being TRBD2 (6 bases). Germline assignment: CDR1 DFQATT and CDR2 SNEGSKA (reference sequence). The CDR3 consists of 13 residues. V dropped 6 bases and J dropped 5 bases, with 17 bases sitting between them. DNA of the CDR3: TGCAGTGCAAACTTCCGGGCTAGCGACGAGCAGTACTTC. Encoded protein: CSANFRASDEQYF.